This T cell receptor beta chain originates from a study of vaccination and CD4 T cells after COVID-19 (dated by TCRdb to the early 2020s). Some background on the complete study: SARS-CoV-2 positivity had been established in the convalescent patients by nasal swab PCR, and mild disease was recorded in roughly 10 of these patients and severe disease in one. The time from the second vaccine dose to post-vaccine blood sampling had a median of around 72 days and ranged from roughly 13 to 241 days. In roughly eleven COVID-19 convalescent patients and several infection-naive healthy vaccine recipients, the spike-specific CD4+ TCR repertoire before mRNA vaccination was compared with the repertoire after mRNA vaccination. Culture stimuli were overlapping spike peptide pools from SARS-CoV-2 and from the common cold coronaviruses HCoV-NL63, HCoV-OC43 and HCoV-229E. Control cultures received a CEFX viral epitope pool as the positive control, an HIV-1 Nef peptide pool as the negative control, or no peptide. Post-COVID blood samples from convalescent patients were collected a median of roughly 100 days after diagnosis, with a range of 35 to 161 days. Each participant got two doses of either the Pfizer-BioNTech BNT162b2 vaccine (n=8) or the Moderna mRNA-1273 vaccine (n=2). In the convalescent cohort there were six males and four females, among whom were two Hispanic individuals, seven Caucasians, two Asians and one multiracial person.

The treatment or condition label of this sample denotes: approximately nine-day PBMC culture with coronavirus spike peptide pools or control peptides (ViraFEST assay). The ViraFEST assay, used in the study, expanded antigen-specific T cells with peptide pools and then identified the expanded clonotypes through TCR sequencing. The convalescent patients' positive SARS-CoV-2 PCR tests were from March to December 2020, which was before the Alpha, Beta and Delta variants emerged in the United States. PBMCs were cultured at two million per well in IMDM supplemented with 5% human AB serum and around 9.5 IU/ml IL-2, with about 10 ug/ml peptide pools added. Half of the culture medium was replaced with fresh IL-2-containing medium on days 3 and 7. Once the cells had been in culture for around 10 days, the EasySep CD4+ T cell isolation kit was used to isolate CD4+ T cells by negative selection. PBMCs were separated from whole blood using Ficoll-Paque Plus gradient centrifugation and then either used fresh or cryopreserved at -140C. Each culture condition was generally run in triplicate wells.

Study-wide conclusions, independent of this receptor: Of the vaccine-specific clones in convalescent patients, 304 of 307, or nearly all, reacted only to SARS-CoV-2 spike and did not cross-react with common cold coronaviruses. The median count of SARS-CoV-2-reactive clonotypes went up from 21 after infection to roughly 38 after vaccination, although the change was not significant. The number of convalescent patients in the study was relatively small, and the study did not examine early timepoints following natural infection. In convalescent patients, a median around 90% of post-vaccine SARS-CoV-2-reactive clones were detected only after vaccination, suggesting vaccine-specific priming.

Measured from the cysteine to the phenylalanine, the CDR3 is 12 residues long. Left in the record is the CDR3 DNA by itself, 36 bases read in frame from the first base. Taken from the germline V gene (reference sequence), the CDR1 and CDR2 loops are GTSNPN and SVGIG. V gives up 8 bases and J gives up 1 base, and the segment between their germline ends measures 10 bases. Libraries were built with PCR. DNA from cultured CD4+ T cells was subjected to TCR sequencing with the Oncomine TCR Beta short-read assay at the Johns Hopkins FTIC core. The QIAamp micro DNA kit was used to extract genomic DNA from the cultured CD4+ T cells. Oncomine TCR Beta libraries made from cultured CD4+ T cells were pooled using unique dual indexes and sequenced on an Illumina iSeq 100. In the authors' own workflow: Non-productive sequences were removed, and CDR3s that did not start with C, did not end with F or W, or were shorter than 7 amino acids were discarded. The MANAFEST web application was used to identify antigen-specific clonotypes by comparing peptide-stimulated wells against reference wells and other culture wells. Positive clones required FDR below 0.05, an odds ratio above 5, and productive frequency above 0.1% in at least two of three replicate wells. A clonotype counted as cross-reactive if it showed significant expansion both in the SARS-CoV-2 spike wells and in at least one common cold coronavirus spike condition. Levenshtein distances (stringdist) and unrooted phylogenetic trees (ape) in R version 3.6.1 were used to assess CDR3 homology. In TCRdb, the public reads were trimmed at Q25 with fastp and aligned with MiXCR, with productive beta chains retained. Each CDR3 protein appears once, grouped with its most common genes and DNA. The V and J calls and clone size come from TCRdb's table, not from the authors' own analysis. The table for this sample lists about 15,000 distinct CDR3 sequences; more than 45% of them were counted only once. The ten largest clones represent about 14% of the sample.

As regards this clonotype: Its binding antigen is unknown. Base-call qualities are not available, and no considerably larger clone is one nucleotide away.

The chain is encoded by TRBV30 joined to TRBJ2-3, and possibly TRBD2, on 5 matching bases. This receptor was obtained from a human donor who had recovered from COVID-19. Specimen: CD4+ T cells from blood, cultured in vitro. The CDR3: CAGGSGTDTQYF. The nucleotides are TGTGCCGGCGGTAGCGGCACAGATACGCAGTATTTT. Outside the CDR3, residues come from the reference TRBV30 and TRBJ2-3 proteins, so the full variable domain is: SQTIHQWPATLVQPVGSPLSLECTVEGTSNPNLYWYRQAAGRGLQLLFYSVGIGQISSEVPQNLSASRPQDRQFILSSKKLLLSDSGFYLCAGGSGTDTQYFGPGTRLTVL.